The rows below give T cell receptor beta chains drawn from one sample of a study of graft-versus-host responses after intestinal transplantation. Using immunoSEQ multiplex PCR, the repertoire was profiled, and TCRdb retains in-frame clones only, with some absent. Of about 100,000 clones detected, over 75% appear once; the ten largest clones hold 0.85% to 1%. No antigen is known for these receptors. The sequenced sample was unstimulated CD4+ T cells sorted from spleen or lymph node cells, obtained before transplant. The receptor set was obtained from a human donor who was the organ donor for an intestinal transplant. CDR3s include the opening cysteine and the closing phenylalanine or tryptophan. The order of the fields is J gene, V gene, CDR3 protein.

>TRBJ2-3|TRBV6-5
CASSWAGGPGDTQYF
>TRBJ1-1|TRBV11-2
CASSPLASTEAFF
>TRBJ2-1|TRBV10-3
CAISKGLDNEQFF
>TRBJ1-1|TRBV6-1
CASSEDSRNTEAFF
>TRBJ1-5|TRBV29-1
CSVKFPNESDGAQHF
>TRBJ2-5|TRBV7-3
CASSPRGGSQETQYF
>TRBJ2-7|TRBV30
CAWSTGNRYEQYF
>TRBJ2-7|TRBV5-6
CASSSGVAGRFSSYEQYF
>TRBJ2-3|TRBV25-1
CASGRTEPPGTQYF
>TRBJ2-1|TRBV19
CASVGGWRNEQFF
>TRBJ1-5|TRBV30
CAFTGVLGQPQHF
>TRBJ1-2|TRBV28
CASRVGFYGYTF
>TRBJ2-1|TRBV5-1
CASSLRLAGGHGEQFF
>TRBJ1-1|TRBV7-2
CASSPRRGSEAFF
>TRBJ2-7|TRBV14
CASSQAGGSPYEQYF
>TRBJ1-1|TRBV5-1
CASSLVGRRERNTEAFF
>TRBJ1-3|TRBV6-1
CASSELDFSGNTIYF
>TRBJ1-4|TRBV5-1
CASGFGGNNEKLFF
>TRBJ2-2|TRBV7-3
CASSRLAGWDTGELFF
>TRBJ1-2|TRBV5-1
CASSLNHNYGYTF
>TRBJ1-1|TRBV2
CASSEKQDRRGAFF
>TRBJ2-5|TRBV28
CASSSWTGQQETQYF
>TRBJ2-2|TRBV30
CAWSVQGIGELFF
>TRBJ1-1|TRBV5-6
CASSYGTGMNTEAFF
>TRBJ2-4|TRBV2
CASSEQRDRVVKNIQYF
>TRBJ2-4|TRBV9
CASSPGLAGGGAKNIQYF
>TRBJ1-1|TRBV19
CASSIGGQRNTEAFF
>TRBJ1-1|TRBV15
CATSRFSSTGSSTEAFF
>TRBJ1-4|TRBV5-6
CASSVNHRAANEKLFF
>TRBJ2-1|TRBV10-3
CAIRSSGGSYNEQFF
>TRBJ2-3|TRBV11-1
CASSFSFRGRDTQYF
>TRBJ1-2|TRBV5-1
CASSSATFDSSGYTF
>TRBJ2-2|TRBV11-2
CASSLGTYTGELFF
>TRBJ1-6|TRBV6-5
CASSSTGANSPLHF
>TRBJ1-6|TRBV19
CASSGQGISPLHF
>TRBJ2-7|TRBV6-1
CASSGRMPYEQYF
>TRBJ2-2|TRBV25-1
CASSDESVKVGELFF
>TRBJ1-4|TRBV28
CASSLGRQGNEKLFF
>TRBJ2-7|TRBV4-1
CASSLLAAHSYEQYF
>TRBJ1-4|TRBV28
CASRGTGGVIEKLFF
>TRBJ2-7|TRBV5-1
CASSSDSFFSSYEQYF
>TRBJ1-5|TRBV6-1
CASSGLDRVRPQHF
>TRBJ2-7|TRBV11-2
CASSRAAGQPPYEQYF
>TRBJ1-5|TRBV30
CAWNTKGGTRNQPQHF
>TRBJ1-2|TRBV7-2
CASSLAPGVVYGYTF
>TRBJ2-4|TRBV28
CASRDLERGPPKNIQYF
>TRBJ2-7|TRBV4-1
CASSQVLEYMYEQYF